This T cell receptor (beta chain) appears in the sequencing data of a study of post-analysis software for immune sequencing data. Study-wide context: Relapsing-remitting, secondary progressive and progressive-relapsing multiple sclerosis courses were included.

General study points: Normalized Chao1 diversity was significantly reduced in patients versus controls. The study found TRBV5-6, TRBV5-1 and TRBV20-1 among a handful of TRBV segments more frequent in patients than controls.

J was trimmed by 4 bases and V by 4 bases; bases with no gene match: 7. Germline values: CDR1 KGHDR, CDR2 SFDVKD. The length of the CDR3 is 17 residues. Unique-molecular-identifier-tagged TCR beta cDNA libraries were used. Starting from roughly 1 to 10 million T cells, the study yielded 450,000 to 500,000 cDNA molecules. Via MiXCR, TCRdb re-called the PCR reads, giving one row per CDR3 protein. The data show roughly 800,000 distinct CDR3 sequences, under 60% seen once. The sample holds a few counts of this clonotype. Its antigen is not known. This rearrangement joins TRBV24-1 to TRBJ2-5; 14 bases are a match to TRBD2. The source material was blood. The clonotype comes from a girl under 18 with multiple sclerosis. This CDR3 reads CATSDFGTSGSRETQYF. The DNA of the CDR3 is TGTGCCACCAGTGACTTCGGGACTAGCGGGAGTCGAGAGACCCAGTACTTC.